This T cell receptor (beta chain) appears in the sequencing data of a study of T cell responses to AZD1222 COVID-19 vaccine. Broader study findings: Regions 160-218 and 743-854 dominated among vaccine-associated CD4 TCRs spanning spike. Donors in the cohort were predominantly white British and more often female, and clonal diversity was possibly underestimated.

The CDR3 is made up of 16 amino acids. Germline CDR1 reads MGHRA; CDR2 reads YSYEKL. V lost 4 bases to trimming and J lost 5 bases; unmatched junction nucleotides: 10. Worth noting for this clone: Its antigen remains unknown.

Sequencing used immunoSEQ multiplex PCR; TCRdb keeps in-frame clones, though not all of them. The data hold 100,000 or so clones, with approximately 90% observed a single time. The V gene is TRBV4-1, the J gene TRBJ2-5; 10 bases are shared with TRBD1. Material: peripheral blood, obtained on day 0 of AZD1222 vaccination. The receptor was isolated from an adult in good health. The CDR3 sequence: CASSPRWGQGMETQYF. The CDR3 region has the DNA TGCGCCAGCAGCCCGCGGTGGGGACAGGGGATGGAGACCCAGTACTTC.